The rows below give T cell receptor beta chains drawn from one sample of a study of technical replicates of blood from several donors. The repertoire was sequenced with immunoSEQ multiplex PCR; TCRdb's copy has only in-frame clones and lacks some. The table records roughly 80,000 clones, about 96% of them present only once. The sample taken for sequencing was T cells isolated from PBMCs. Receptors originate from a human donor in good health. CDR3s include the opening cysteine and the closing phenylalanine or tryptophan. A D gene is named only where the DNA matches it firmly. Size is omitted from some rows. Given values are once, few, many or a class for expanded clones.

>-|TRBV6-1|-|TRBJ1-2
CASSENPGQGSRLGYTF
TGTGCCAGCAGTGAAAATCCCGGGCAGGGGTCTCGATTGGGCTACACCTTC
>-|TRBV19|-|TRBJ2-7
CASSIGQGKYEQYF
TGTGCCAGTAGTATTGGTCAGGGGAAATACGAGCAGTACTTC
>-|TRBV4-2|-|TRBJ1-1
CASSQLGTENTEAFF
TGTGCCAGCAGCCAACTAGGGACTGAGAACACTGAAGCTTTCTTT
>-|TRBV11-3|once|TRBJ1-1
CASSTGLRGTEAFF
TGTGCCAGCAGCACGGGCCTAAGGGGGACTGAAGCTTTCTTT
>-|TRBV19|-|TRBJ1-5
CASSIQVNQPQHF
TGTGCCAGTAGTATTCAGGTCAATCAGCCCCAGCATTTT
>-|TRBV11-1|-|TRBJ2-1
CASSLDIGQFF
TGTGCCAGCAGCTTGGACATTGGGCAGTTCTTC
>-|TRBV6-1|-|TRBJ2-3
CASSGRTVFTDTQYF
TGTGCCAGCAGTGGCCGGACAGTCTTCACAGATACGCAGTATTTT
>TRBD1|TRBV7-2|-|TRBJ1-2
CASSLDRVGLKDYTF
TGTGCCAGCAGCCTCGACAGGGTCGGGCTTAAGGACTACACCTTC
>TRBD2|TRBV5-8|-|TRBJ2-5
CASSLHSGATGETQYF
TGTGCCAGCAGCTTGCACAGCGGGGCTACGGGAGAGACCCAGTACTTC
>-|TRBV2|-|TRBJ2-1
CASREDRREQFF
TGTGCCAGCAGGGAGGACAGAAGGGAGCAGTTCTTC
>-|TRBV10-1|-|TRBJ2-3
CASNTKFDTDTQYF
TGCGCCAGCAACACGAAATTCGACACAGATACGCAGTATTTT
>-|TRBV4-1|-|TRBJ2-5
CASSLKGGALEKETQYF
TGCGCCAGCAGCCTTAAGGGGGGGGCTCTCGAAAAAGAGACCCAGTACTTC
>TRBD1|TRBV5-6|-|TRBJ1-1
CASSRNRDSMNTEAFF
TGTGCCAGCAGCCGCAACCGGGACAGCATGAACACTGAAGCTTTCTTT
>-|TRBV5-5|-|TRBJ2-5
CASSRGSIQETQYF
TGTGCCAGCAGCCGCGGAAGTATTCAAGAGACCCAGTACTTC
>-|TRBV2|medium-sized|TRBJ2-2
CASQNTGELFF
TGTGCCAGTCAAAACACCGGGGAGCTGTTTTTT
>-|TRBV28|-|TRBJ1-1
CASSSVRSSNTEAFF
TGTGCCAGCAGTTCCGTAAGGAGTTCGAACACTGAAGCTTTCTTT
>-|TRBV6-1|-|TRBJ2-7
CASSDSGVGGIYEQYF
TGTGCCAGCAGTGATTCCGGCGTAGGGGGAATCTACGAGCAGTACTTC